This T cell receptor (beta chain) was obtained from a study of CD8 T cells in acute hepatitis C reinfection. Study-level findings and limits: All groups preferentially used TRBV04 and TRBV06, which was not due to overrepresentation in the naive pool. Bulk TCRbeta-only sequencing left public clonotype pairing undetermined. More than ten public clonotypes were found regardless of outcome.

This CDR3 spans 13 amino acids. The germline CDR1 and CDR2 sequences are GTSNPN and SVGIG (reference sequence). The V gene lost 5 bases and the J gene lost 3 bases, with 13 bases spanning the gap. Noted time point: acute HCV infection, within 168 days of estimated infection date. No in vitro expansion preceded sequencing of these hepatitis C virus-specific cells, which were studied ex vivo. This clone was counted only a few times. The repertoire was sequenced with immunoSEQ multiplex PCR; TCRdb's copy has only in-frame clones and lacks some. The table records 3,800 or so clones, 41% of them present only once.

This receptor was taken from a man aged 25-45 years with chronic hepatitis C. The sequences come from HCV NS3-1073 tetramer-sorted CD8+ T cells from PBMCs, collected during acute infection. The chain recombines TRBV30 with TRBJ1-2; possibly TRBD1 for D (5 bases). The CDR3 region is CAWERQNHYGYTF. CDR3 nucleotides: TGTGCCTGGGAAAGACAGAACCACTATGGCTACACCTTC. The variable domain in full, completed from reference TRBV30 and TRBJ1-2, reads SQTIHQWPATLVQPVGSPLSLECTVEGTSNPNLYWYRQAAGRGLQLLFYSVGIGQISSEVPQNLSASRPQDRQFILSSKKLLLSDSGFYLCAWERQNHYGYTFGSGTRLTVV.